The 28 T cell receptor beta chains below were found in one sample sequenced in a study of blood T cell repertoires in COVID-19. Libraries were prepared by immunoSEQ multiplex PCR; TCRdb keeps only in-frame clonotypes and omits some of them. The table has roughly 380,000 clones, roughly 90% seen once. The specimen sequenced was PBMCs or T cells enriched from blood (not recorded which). Receptors were obtained from a woman in her 30s who had been exposed to COVID-19.

The CDR3, as DNA: TGTGCCAGCAGCTTACCCATCTACAATGAGCAGTTCTTC. Encoded protein: CASSLPIYNEQFF. The chain is built from TRBV7-9 and TRBJ2-1; D remains unclear. This CDR3 has 13 amino acids. V was clipped by 2 bases and J by 3 bases, with 5 bases between them. The germline V gene has CDR1 SEHNR and CDR2 FQNEAQ (reference sequence).

In DNA form, the CDR3 reads TGTGCCAGCAGTCCACGGACAGGAGAGCCCTACGAGCAGTACTTC. Protein product: CASSPRTGEPYEQYF. This rearrangement joins TRBV6-6 to TRBJ2-7; 7 positions agree with TRBD1. The junction had 9 bases not matched to a gene; V was cut back by 5 bases and J by 2 bases. The CDR3 runs 15 residues. From germline, CDR1 is MNHNY and CDR2 SVGAGI (reference sequence).

V usage is TRBV27 and J usage is TRBJ2-5; D perhaps matches TRBD2 (6 bases). Germline-derived CDR1 and CDR2 are MNHEY and SMNVEV (reference sequence). V shed 6 bases and J shed 4 bases, with 21 bases lying between them. The CDR3 has 16 amino acids. The CDR3 sequence is CASRTTSLRLGETQYF. In DNA form, the CDR3 reads TGTGCCAGCAGAACGACTAGTCTGAGACTAGGAGAGACCCAGTACTTC.

This chain connects TRBV13 to TRBJ2-3; D unresolved. Germline-derived CDR1 and CDR2 are PRHDT and FYEKMQ (reference sequence). The V gene lost 5 bases and the J gene lost 1 base, with 10 bases spanning the gap. The CDR3 is 14 residues long. CDR3 amino acids: CASSQEVRTDTQYF. The CDR3 nucleotides are TGTGCCAGCAGCCAAGAGGTGCGCACAGATACGCAGTATTTT.

This clone was detected once. The V call is TRBV5-1, the J call TRBJ1-4; 7 bases agree with TRBD1. V shed 4 bases, J shed 2 bases, and the junction held 2 bases outside the gene matches. This CDR3 has 14 residues. Germline V gives CDR1 SGHRS, CDR2 YFSETQ. CDR3 in DNA: TGCGCCAGCAGCCCAGGGGGGACTAATGAAAAACTGTTTTTT. Encoded protein: CASSPGGTNEKLFF.

The table lists this clone with a count of one. Other DNA sequences in the sample encode the same CDR3. DNA for the CDR3: TGTGCCATCACCCCAGGGGGTTCCTATGGCTACACCTTC. Encoded protein: CAITPGGSYGYTF. V is TRBV10-3 and J is TRBJ1-2, with 7 bases matching TRBD1. The CDR3 runs 13 residues. Unmatched junction bases numbered 6, after V lost 7 bases and J lost 4 bases. Germline V gene lookup returns CDR1 ENHRY and CDR2 SYGVKD.

In regard to this clone: Distinct nucleotide sequences in the sample also encode this CDR3. The chain combines TRBV27 with TRBJ2-5, with 7 bases that match TRBD1. With 1 base clipped from V and 1 base from J, the junction kept 0 bases outside the gene matches. The CDR3 totals 14 residues. Germline CDR1 reads MNHEY; CDR2 reads SMNVEV (reference sequence). This CDR3 reads CASSLYRGQETQYF. Here the CDR3 DNA reads TGTGCCAGCAGTTTATACAGGGGCCAAGAGACCCAGTACTTC.

The CDR3 DNA reads TGTGCCACCAGTGAGGATCGCGGGGGTCCCATCTACAATGAGCAGTTCTTC. Amino acid sequence: CATSEDRGGPIYNEQFF. This chain links TRBV24-1 with TRBJ2-1, with TRBD2 matching 7 bases. J gave up 3 bases and V 4 bases, and 11 bases lay outside the gene matches. Germline CDR1 is KGHDR and CDR2 is SFDVKD. This CDR3 region has 17 residues.

The chain couples TRBV5-1 to TRBJ2-7; 9 nucleotides align to TRBD1. The CDR3 is made up of 14 amino acids. The V and J ends lost 0 bases and 5 bases, in that order; junction bases with no gene match: 3. Germline CDR1 and CDR2: SGHRS and YFSETQ. The CDR3 DNA sequence: TGCGCCAGCAGCTTGGGACAGGGGGACAACGAGCAGTACTTC. This gives the protein CASSLGQGDNEQYF.

The chain links TRBV5-1 to TRBJ2-2, with 15 bases aligning to TRBD2. V shed 4 bases and J 3 bases; nucleotides not matched to a gene: 7. This CDR3 has 18 amino acids. Germline-derived CDR1 and CDR2 are SGHRS and YFSETQ. The CDR3 protein is CASSNGLAGGPDTGELFF. In DNA, the CDR3 is TGCGCCAGCAGCAACGGACTAGCGGGAGGGCCCGACACCGGGGAGCTGTTTTTT.

The chain is built from TRBV6-5 and TRBJ2-2; 7 bases line up with TRBD2. Germline loops: CDR1 MNHEY, CDR2 SVGAGI. With 6 bases clipped from V and 5 bases from J, the junction kept 6 bases outside the gene matches. The length of the CDR3 is 14 residues. In DNA form, the CDR3 reads TGTGCCAGCAGCCGCGCACTAGCGACCGGGGAGCTGTTTTTT. It specifies CASSRALATGELFF.

The chain recombines TRBV19 with TRBJ2-7; 9 bases align to TRBD2. The V and J ends lost 7 bases and 7 bases, in that order; junction bases with no gene match: 8. The CDR3 is made up of 13 amino acids. Germline-derived CDR1 and CDR2 are LNHDA and SQIVND (reference sequence). The CDR3 region has the DNA TGTGCCAGTACATGGCGGGAGGGCCGGGAGCAGTACTTC. This sequence encodes CASTWREGREQYF.

The CDR3 DNA sequence: TGTGCCAGCAGTTTATCGGGGACTAGCGGGAGACCCGGCTCCTACGAGCAGTACTTC. This codes for CASSLSGTSGRPGSYEQYF. The chain uses TRBV27 and TRBJ2-7, with 14 nucleotides matching TRBD2. CDR3 size: 19 residues. Per the germline V gene, CDR1 is MNHEY and CDR2 is SMNVEV (reference sequence). Trimming took 0 bases from V and 0 from J; bases not matched to a gene: 7.

The chain has TRBV5-1 and TRBJ2-5, with 8 bases aligning to TRBD1. Trimming cost V 3 bases and J 5 bases; bases outside gene matches: 9. The length of the CDR3 is 15 residues. Germline CDR1 SGHRS, CDR2 YFSETQ. CDR3 sequence: CASSSGAGGQETQYF. The CDR3 DNA sequence: TGCGCCAGCAGCTCTGGGGCAGGGGGCCAGGAGACCCAGTACTTC.

The chain has TRBV19 and TRBJ1-1; D gene uncertain. Looked up from germline, CDR1 is LNHDA and CDR2 is SQIVND (reference sequence). The CDR3 extends over 13 amino acids. With 7 bases removed from V and 5 bases from J, the gap between germline ends came to 14 bases. CDR3 protein: CASNKLRGTEAFF. The DNA of the CDR3 is TGTGCCAGTAATAAACTTCGGGGAACTGAAGCTTTCTTT. The variable domain in full, with the rest retrieved from reference TRBV19 and TRBJ1-1, is DGGITQSPKYLFRKEGQNVTLSCEQNLNHDAMYWYRQDPGQGLRLIYYSQIVNDFQKGDIAEGYSVSREKKESFPLTVTSAQKNPTAFYLCASNKLRGTEAFFGQGTRLTVV.

The rearrangement links TRBV6-5 to TRBJ1-1; D perhaps matches TRBD1 (5 bases). Trimming removed 1 base at V and 0 bases at J, with 9 bases between. Germline lookup yields CDR1 MNHEY and CDR2 SVGAGI. CDR3 length: 15 amino acids. As DNA, the CDR3 is TGTGCCAGCAGTTACTTCGACAGCTTGAACACTGAAGCTTTCTTT. Its translation is CASSYFDSLNTEAFF.

The gene calls are TRBV27 and TRBJ1-2; D possibly corresponds to TRBD1 (5 bases). The length of the CDR3 is 14 residues. Trimming took off 2 bases at V and 7 bases at J, with 14 bases between the two ends. Germline-derived CDR1 and CDR2 are MNHEY and SMNVEV (reference sequence). DNA of the CDR3: TGTGCCAGCAGTTTAGGTTTCAGGGTTGGTGGCTACACCTTC. Its protein product is CASSLGFRVGGYTF.

The chain combines TRBV28 with TRBJ2-4; 12 positions agree with TRBD2. The CDR3 consists of 16 residues. The germline V gene encodes CDR1 MDHEN and CDR2 SYDVKM. With 6 bases clipped from V and 2 bases from J, the junction kept 5 bases outside the gene matches. CDR3 sequence: CASSVTSGSTKNIQYF. The DNA for the CDR3 is TGTGCCAGCAGCGTGACTAGCGGGAGTACCAAAAACATTCAGTACTTC.

V and J are TRBV30 and TRBJ2-3; TRBD2 might be the D (5 bases). CDR3 length: 13 amino acids. The V end was cut by 4 bases, the J end by 0 bases, with 8 bases between. CDR1 and CDR2 (germline): GTSNPN, SVGIG (reference sequence). The CDR3 protein is CAWNSGSTDTQYF. In nucleotides, the CDR3 is TGTGCCTGGAACAGCGGTAGCACAGATACGCAGTATTTT.

This chain uses TRBV19 with TRBJ2-6; possibly TRBD2 for D (5 bases). The V end was cut by 2 bases, the J end by 0 bases, with 11 bases between. Germline CDR1 LNHDA, CDR2 SQIVND (reference sequence). CDR3 length: 17 amino acids. The CDR3 spells CASSIRGPLSGANVLTF. The CDR3 DNA reads TGTGCCAGTAGTATACGGGGTCCCCTCTCTGGGGCCAACGTCCTGACTTTC.

The chain uses TRBV9 and TRBJ1-4; D gene uncertain. CDR3 length: 14 amino acids. Germline values: CDR1 SGDLS, CDR2 YYNGEE. V lost 0 bases to trimming and J lost 4 bases, with 7 bases between them. DNA of the CDR3: TGTGCCAGCAGCGTAGGTCAGTTTAATGAAAAACTGTTTTTT. This codes for CASSVGQFNEKLFF.

The J gene is TRBJ2-5, the V gene TRBV5-1; 9 nucleotides align to TRBD2. Germline trimming cut 4 bases from V and 1 base from J; bases unmatched to any gene: 2. This CDR3 has 14 residues. Looked up from germline, CDR1 is SGHRS and CDR2 is YFSETQ. The CDR3: CASSVTSGQETQYF. The CDR3 nucleotides read TGCGCCAGCAGCGTGACTAGCGGCCAAGAGACCCAGTACTTC.

This rearrangement joins TRBV27 to TRBJ1-2, with D uncertain. The V end was cut by 4 bases, the J end by 4 bases, with 10 bases between. From germline, CDR1 is MNHEY and CDR2 SMNVEV (reference sequence). This CDR3 spans 13 amino acids. CDR3 sequence reads: CASSSPGTYGYTF. The CDR3 DNA reads TGTGCCAGCAGTTCTCCCGGTACCTATGGCTACACCTTC.

The chain couples TRBV20-1 to TRBJ2-7; D is uncertain. The germline V gene encodes CDR1 DFQATT and CDR2 SNEGSKA (reference sequence). CDR3 size: 13 residues. Trimming stripped 3 bases from V and 3 bases from J, with 12 bases between. The CDR3: CSASTGLVYEQYF. CDR3 DNA: TGCAGTGCTAGTACGGGTTTGGTCTACGAGCAGTACTTC.

V is TRBV5-4 and J is TRBJ1-2; weak D call: TRBD1 (5 bases). CDR3 size: 18 residues. V gave up 2 bases and J gave up 3 bases, with 23 bases separating them. Germline lookup yields CDR1 SGHNT and CDR2 YYREEE (reference sequence). CDR3 loop: CASSFLAGSLLVDYGYTF. CDR3 DNA sequence: TGTGCCAGCAGCTTTTTGGCAGGGTCTCTTTTGGTGGACTATGGCTACACCTTC.

The rearrangement uses TRBV18 and TRBJ2-7; possibly TRBD2 for D (7 bases). Germline-derived CDR1 and CDR2 are KGHSH and LQKENI. The CDR3 runs 16 residues. The V end was cut by 3 bases, the J end by 0 bases, with 15 bases between. The CDR3 DNA follows: TGTGCCAGCTCACCTACCGGGGGGCCTAGCTCCTACGAGCAGTACTTC. It codes for CASSPTGGPSSYEQYF.

This chain links TRBV29-1 with TRBJ1-3, with unresolved D. The germline V gene encodes CDR1 SQVTM and CDR2 ANQGSEA. The germline V and J ends were trimmed by 1 base and 2 bases, with 3 bases remaining between them. This CDR3 contains 12 residues. The CDR3 protein is CSVEGTGNTIYF. The CDR3 DNA reads TGCAGCGTTGAAGGTACTGGAAACACCATATATTTT. Full variable domain (missing parts from reference TRBV29-1 and TRBJ1-3): SAVISQKPSRDICQRGTSLTIQCQVDSQVTMMFWYRQQPGQSLTLIATANQGSEATYESGFVIDKFPISRPNLTFSTLTVSNMSPEDSSIYLCSVEGTGNTIYFGEGSWLTVV.

The genes are TRBV11-2 and TRBJ1-3, with D unclear. Trimming took 6 bases from V and 4 from J, leaving 7 bases between them. Germline assignment: CDR1 SGHAT and CDR2 FQNNGV. The CDR3 runs to 12 residues. CDR3 DNA sequence: TGTGCCAGCAGGTGGAGAGGAAACACCATATATTTT. Residues: CASRWRGNTIYF.